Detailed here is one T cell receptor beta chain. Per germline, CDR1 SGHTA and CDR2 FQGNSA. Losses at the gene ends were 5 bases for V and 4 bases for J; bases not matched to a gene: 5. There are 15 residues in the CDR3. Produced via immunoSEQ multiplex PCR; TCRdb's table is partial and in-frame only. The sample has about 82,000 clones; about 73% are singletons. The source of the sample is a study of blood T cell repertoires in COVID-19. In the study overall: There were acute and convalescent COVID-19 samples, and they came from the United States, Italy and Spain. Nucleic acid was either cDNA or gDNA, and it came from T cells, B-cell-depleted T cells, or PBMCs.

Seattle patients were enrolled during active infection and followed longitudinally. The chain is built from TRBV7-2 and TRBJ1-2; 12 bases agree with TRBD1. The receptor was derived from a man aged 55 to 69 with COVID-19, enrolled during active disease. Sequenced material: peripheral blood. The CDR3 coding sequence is TGTGCCAGCAGCCCCGGGACAGGGGGCCTCTATGGCTACACCTTC. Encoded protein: CASSPGTGGLYGYTF.